One sample yielded the 18 T cell receptor beta chains listed below, sequenced in a study of blood T cell repertoires in COVID-19. TCRdb's table, derived via immunoSEQ multiplex PCR, lists solely in-frame clones and lacks some. The sample includes some 200,000 clones, around nine tenths of them seen just once. Sequencing was performed on PBMCs or T cells enriched from blood (not recorded which). These receptors were taken from a woman aged 18-30 years who had recovered from COVID-19.

This chain joins TRBV6-5 and TRBJ2-7, with TRBD1 matching 7 bases. The CDR3 extends over 15 amino acids. The germline V gene has CDR1 MNHEY and CDR2 SVGAGI. Trimming at V came to 4 bases and at J to 0 bases, leaving 6 bases not matched to a gene. The CDR3 bases are TGTGCCAGCAGTTCACCGACAGGGATCTCCTACGAGCAGTACTTC. Amino acid sequence: CASSSPTGISYEQYF.

CDR3 sequence reads: CASRARVGQPQHF. The CDR3 coding sequence is TGTGCCAGCAGAGCGAGGGTTGGTCAGCCCCAGCATTTT. The chain carries TRBV28 and TRBJ1-5; D not resolved. The germline V and J ends were trimmed by 6 bases and 6 bases, with 12 bases remaining between them. CDR3 length: 13 residues. The germline V gene has CDR1 MDHEN and CDR2 SYDVKM.

The chain employs TRBV24-1 and TRBJ2-2; D unclear. Per the germline V gene, CDR1 is KGHDR and CDR2 is SFDVKD. V shed 2 bases and J shed 9 bases, with 6 bases lying between them. The CDR3 extends over 12 amino acids. CDR3 bases: TGTGCCACCAGTGATTCGAGTCGGGAGCTGTTTTTT. Protein sequence: CATSDSSRELFF.

The chain joins TRBV6-1 to TRBJ1-2, with D possibly matching TRBD1 (5 bases). V dropped 2 bases and J dropped 4 bases, with 14 bases sitting between them. Germline CDR1 and CDR2: MNHNS and SASEGT. The CDR3 is made up of 15 amino acids. The CDR3 is CASSEMAGNLYGYTF. The CDR3 DNA reads as TGTGCCAGCAGTGAAATGGCAGGGAACCTCTATGGCTACACCTTC.

The rearrangement links TRBV5-1 to TRBJ2-6; possible D gene TRBD1, 6 bases. Germline V gene lookup returns CDR1 SGHRS and CDR2 YFSETQ. The CDR3 covers 15 residues. The ends were cut back, 2 bases at V and 1 base at J, with 7 bases in the middle. CDR3 sequence: CASSFGTSGANVLTF. The CDR3 DNA sequence: TGCGCCAGCAGCTTCGGGACATCTGGGGCCAACGTCCTGACTTTC.

This rearrangement joins TRBV28 to TRBJ1-3; D unclear. CDR1 MDHEN and CDR2 SYDVKM come from the germline V gene. The CDR3 extends over 14 amino acids. Trimming shortened V by 5 bases and J by 4 bases, and 12 bases separated the two germline ends. CDR3 coding DNA: TGTGCCAGCAGTCTAAACATGGGCGGAAACACCATATATTTT. It yields the protein CASSLNMGGNTIYF.

The J gene is TRBJ2-3, the V gene TRBV7-6; TRBD2 agrees at 10 bases. CDR3 length equals 20 residues. With 2 bases clipped from V and 2 bases from J, the junction kept 16 bases outside the gene matches. Germline CDR1 reads SGHVS; CDR2 reads FNYEAQ. DNA of the CDR3: TGTGCCAGCAGCTTACGGCCCCCCAGCGGGAGGGCCTTTGTCACAGATACGCAGTATTTT. Translation: CASSLRPPSGRAFVTDTQYF. The full variable domain, its missing parts supplied by reference TRBV7-6 and TRBJ2-3, is GAGVSQSPRYKVTKRGQDVALRCDPISGHVSLYWYRQALGQGPEFLTYFNYEAQQDKSGLPNDRFSAERPEGSISTLTIQRTEQRDSAMYRCASSLRPPSGRAFVTDTQYFGPGTRLTVL.

This clone came up once. The genes are TRBV30 and TRBJ2-7, with D perhaps TRBD1 (6 bases). Germline CDR1 is GTSNPN and CDR2 is SVGIG (reference sequence). CDR3 length equals 13 residues. V was trimmed by 4 bases and J by 0 bases, leaving 10 bases between them. The CDR3 nucleotides are TGTGCCTGGACACGGGACATCTCCTACGAGCAGTACTTC. The encoded protein is CAWTRDISYEQYF.

The chain combines TRBV28 with TRBJ2-1; 8 nucleotides align to TRBD2. The length of the CDR3 is 15 residues. V lost 7 bases and J lost 0; bases outside the gene matches: 5. Germline V gene data show CDR1 as MDHEN and CDR2 as SYDVKM. CDR3: CASISGSASYNEQFF. The CDR3 nucleotides read TGTGCCAGCATCAGCGGGAGCGCCTCCTACAATGAGCAGTTCTTC.

This chain connects TRBV7-6 to TRBJ2-7, with D possibly TRBD2 on 6 matching bases. CDR1 SGHVS and CDR2 FNYEAQ come from the germline V gene. This CDR3 is built from 15 residues. V gave up 1 base and J gave up 0 bases, with 10 bases separating them. In nucleotides, the CDR3 is TGTGCCAGCAGCTTAGAGGGCGGGGTCTCCTACGAGCAGTACTTC. It translates to CASSLEGGVSYEQYF.

CDR3 bases: TGCGCCAGCAGCCAAGGCCGGTACAGTGAGCAGTACTTC. Translating gives CASSQGRYSEQYF. The V gene is TRBV4-3, the J gene TRBJ2-7; D unclear. With 1 base removed from V and 7 bases from J, the gap between germline ends came to 11 bases. CDR1 is LGHNA and CDR2 is YSLEER in the germline V gene. The CDR3 sequence is 13 residues long.

The rearrangement links TRBV10-3 to TRBJ2-7; 7 bases match TRBD2. Trimming removed 8 bases from V and 2 bases from J; junction bases left unmatched: 3. Germline V CDR1 and CDR2: ENHRY, SYGVKD. CDR3 length: 12 residues. CDR3 nucleotide sequence: TGTGCCATCGGGAGCGGGACCTACGAGCAGTACTTC. Residues: CAIGSGTYEQYF.

The genes are TRBV11-3 and TRBJ2-3; D possibly corresponds to TRBD2 (6 bases). In germline, CDR1 is SGHNT, CDR2 YENEEA. The CDR3 consists of 17 residues. V gave up 2 bases and J gave up 1 base, with 16 bases separating them. The CDR3 region has the DNA TGTGCCAGCAGCTTACTTGGCGGGGATATTGGCACAGATACGCAGTATTTT. It is translated as CASSLLGGDIGTDTQYF. Based on the CDR3 plus reference TRBV11-3 and TRBJ2-3, the full variable domain is EAGVVQSPRYKIIEKKQPVAFWCNPISGHNTLYWYLQNLGQGPELLIRYENEEAVDDSQLPKDRFSAERLKGVDSTLKIQPAELGDSAVYLCASSLLGGDIGTDTQYFGPGTRLTVL.

The chain couples TRBV5-1 to TRBJ2-1; the match to TRBD2 covers 7 bases. CDR3 size: 15 residues. Germline V gene lookup returns CDR1 SGHRS and CDR2 YFSETQ. The V gene end was trimmed by 3 bases and the J gene end by 4 bases; junction bases not matched to a gene: 7. DNA of the CDR3: TGCGCCAGCAGCTCCCGGACTAGTGGGTACAATGAGCAGTTCTTC. Translating it yields CASSSRTSGYNEQFF. Filled out from reference TRBV5-1 and TRBJ2-1, the complete variable domain reads KAGVTQTPRYLIKTRGQQVTLSCSPISGHRSVSWYQQTPGQGLQFLFEYFSETQRNKGNFPGRFSGRQFSNSRSEMNVSTLELGDSALYLCASSSRTSGYNEQFFGPGTRLTVL.

J is TRBJ2-1 and V is TRBV2; 10 bases are shared with TRBD2. The V and J ends lost 3 bases and 0 bases, in that order; junction bases with no gene match: 5. CDR3 length equals 17 residues. Germline V gives CDR1 SNHLY, CDR2 FYNNEI. In nucleotides, the CDR3 is TGTGCCAGCAGTGAGCCGACTAGCGGGTACTCCTACAATGAGCAGTTCTTC. Its protein product is CASSEPTSGYSYNEQFF.

The gene calls are TRBV2 and TRBJ1-3, with unresolved D. V was trimmed by 5 bases and J by 4 bases, leaving 9 bases between them. This CDR3 has 13 amino acids. The germline V gene encodes CDR1 SNHLY and CDR2 FYNNEI. CDR3 nucleotide sequence: TGTGCCAGCAGTTTAAGCGGGGGAAACACCATATATTTT. This sequence encodes CASSLSGGNTIYF. The entire variable domain, with the rest obtained from reference TRBV2 and TRBJ1-3, is as follows: EPEVTQTPSHQVTQMGQEVILRCVPISNHLYFYWYRQILGQKVEFLVSFYNNEISEKSEIFDDQFSVERPDGSNFTLKIRSTKLEDSAMYFCASSLSGGNTIYFGEGSWLTVV.

This clone has at least ten counts. Within the sample, other DNA sequences also encode this same CDR3. The V call is TRBV18, the J call TRBJ2-1; 9 bases align to TRBD2. The V gene end was trimmed by 4 bases and the J gene end by 0 bases; junction bases not matched to a gene: 1. The germline V gene has CDR1 KGHSH and CDR2 LQKENI. The CDR3 loop spans 15 amino acids. The CDR3 nucleotides are TGTGCCAGCTCACTTAGCGGGAGCTCCTACAATGAGCAGTTCTTC. This sequence encodes CASSLSGSSYNEQFF.

For the CDR3, the DNA is TGTGCCAGCAGCCTACAGCGGGATCTGTACGAGCAGTACTTC. Translated, it gives CASSLQRDLYEQYF. The V call is TRBV7-9, the J call TRBJ2-7, with 7 nucleotides matching TRBD2. Germline V gene sequence: CDR1 SEHNR, CDR2 FQNEAQ (reference sequence). The CDR3 has 14 residues. The V and J ends lost 5 bases and 4 bases, in that order; junction bases with no gene match: 8.